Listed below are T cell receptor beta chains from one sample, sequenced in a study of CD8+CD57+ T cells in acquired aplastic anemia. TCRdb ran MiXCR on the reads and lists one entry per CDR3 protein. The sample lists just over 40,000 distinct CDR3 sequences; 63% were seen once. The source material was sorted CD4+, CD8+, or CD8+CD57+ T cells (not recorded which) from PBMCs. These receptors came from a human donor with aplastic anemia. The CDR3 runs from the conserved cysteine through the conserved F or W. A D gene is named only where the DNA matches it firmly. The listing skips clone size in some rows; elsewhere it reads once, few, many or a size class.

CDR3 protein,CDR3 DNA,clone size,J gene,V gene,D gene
CASTQTAGGAYNEQSF,TGTGCCAGCACCCAAACGGCGGGGGGCGCCTACAATGAGCAGTCCTTC,-,TRBJ2-1,TRBV11-1,TRBD2
CATSKTRQSETQYF,TGTGCCACCAGCAAAACTAGGCAGAGTGAGACCCAGTACTTC,once,TRBJ2-5,TRBV15,-
CASSVRGQGTEQYF,TGTGCCAGCAGTGTCAGGGGACAGGGGACCGAGCAGTACTTC,-,TRBJ2-7,TRBV2,TRBD1
CASSRPGTVPYF,TGTGCCAGCAGTCGCCCTGGGACCGTTCCGTACTTC,many,TRBJ2-7,TRBV13,-
CASSEALGTGVDF,TGTGCCAGCAGTGAAGCGCTTGGGACAGGGGTGGATTTT,-,TRBJ1-3,TRBV2,TRBD1
CATNWGQRETQYF,TGTGCCACCAATTGGGGCCAACGAGAGACCCAGTACTTC,-,TRBJ2-5,TRBV24-1,-
CASSQGWGQDNEQFF,TGTGCCAGCAGCCAAGGGTGGGGACAGGACAATGAGCAGTTCTTC,few,TRBJ2-1,TRBV3-1,TRBD1
CASIRDRVNTGELFF,TGTGCCAGCATAAGGGACAGGGTTAACACCGGGGAGCTGTTTTTT,-,TRBJ2-2,TRBV7-2,TRBD1
CSVDRDSYGYTF,TGCAGCGTTGACAGGGATAGCTATGGCTACACCTTC,-,TRBJ1-2,TRBV29-1,-
CASAGTGGVPYGYTF,TGTGCCAGCGCGGGAACAGGGGGGGTCCCTTATGGCTACACCTTC,many,TRBJ1-2,TRBV9,TRBD1
CASRTGQGANEKLFF,TGTGCCAGCAGGACAGGTCAGGGGGCTAATGAAAAACTGTTTTTT,once,TRBJ1-4,TRBV2,TRBD1
CATSDGTGGFGGELFF,TGTGCCACCAGTGATGGGACAGGGGGCTTCGGCGGGGAGCTGTTTTTT,-,TRBJ2-2,TRBV24-1,TRBD1
CASSVEDYPLVNTEAFF,TGTGCCAGCAGCGTAGAGGACTATCCCCTGGTGAACACTGAAGCTTTCTTC,-,TRBJ1-1,TRBV9,-
CASRSGNQPQHF,TGTGCCAGTAGGTCGGGCAATCAGCCCCAGCATTTT,-,TRBJ1-5,TRBV19,-
CSARDLRQGGALHF,TGCAGTGCTAGGGACCTGCGACAGGGTGGGGCCCTCCACTTT,-,TRBJ1-6,TRBV20-1,TRBD1
CEGDRGHTEAFF,TGTGAGGGGGACAGGGGGCATACTGAAGCTTTCTTT,few,TRBJ1-1,TRBV6-1,TRBD1
CASSPSGVQPNNSPLHF,TGTGCCAGCAGCCCCTCGGGGGTGCAACCGAATAATTCACCCCTCCACTTT,many,TRBJ1-6,TRBV7-6,-
CASSVGTGAGFEQFF,TGTGCCAGCAGCGTAGGGACGGGAGCGGGGTTTGAGCAGTTCTTC,-,TRBJ2-1,TRBV2,TRBD2
CATSRRQGSYGYTF,TGTGCCACCAGCAGACGGCAGGGGAGTTATGGCTACACCTTC,-,TRBJ1-2,TRBV15,-
CASSRTSTVNTEAFF,TGTGCCAGCAGTCGAACCTCGACAGTAAACACTGAAGCTTTCTTT,-,TRBJ1-1,TRBV25-1,-
CASSLGDTYEQYF,TGCGCCAGCAGCTTGGGGGACACCTACGAGCAGTACTTC,-,TRBJ2-7,TRBV7-8,-
CASGTKGDQPQHF,TGTGCCAGTGGCACGAAGGGAGATCAGCCCCAGCATTTT,-,TRBJ1-5,TRBV6-1,-
CASSESTPGLTYNEQFF,TGCGCCAGCAGTGAGTCTACACCGGGACTGACTTACAATGAGCAGTTCTTC,-,TRBJ2-1,TRBV10-1,-
CASSLTPDGYEQYF,TGTGCCAGCAGTTTAACGCCAGATGGCTACGAGCAGTACTTC,many,TRBJ2-7,TRBV27,-
CASREDSNSYEQYF,TGTGCCAGCAGAGAGGACTCGAACTCCTACGAGCAGTACTTC,-,TRBJ2-7,TRBV6-1,-
CATCGRSYEQYF,TGTGCCACCTGTGGCCGATCCTACGAGCAGTACTTC,-,TRBJ2-7,TRBV24-1,-
CATTPGQGDEQYF,TGTGCCACCACTCCCGGACAGGGGGACGAGCAGTACTTC,-,TRBJ2-7,TRBV15,TRBD1
CASSRLAARRETQYF,TGTGCCAGCAGTCGACTAGCGGCTCGGCGGGAGACCCAGTACTTC,-,TRBJ2-5,TRBV2,TRBD2
CASSERRKGYTF,TGTGCCAGCAGTGAGAGAAGAAAAGGCTACACCTTC,few,TRBJ1-2,TRBV2,-
CASSLEHSNYGYTF,TGTGCCAGCAGTTTAGAACATAGTAACTATGGCTACACCTTC,few,TRBJ1-2,TRBV12-3/TRBV12-4,-
CAIRDSAFNEKLFF,TGTGCCATCCGAGACAGCGCCTTTAATGAAAAACTGTTTTTT,-,TRBJ1-4,TRBV10-3,-
CASSLSGNEQYF,TGTGCCAGCAGTTTATCCGGGAACGAGCAGTACTTC,many,TRBJ2-7,TRBV27,-
CSATDEQYF,TGCAGTGCTACGGACGAGCAGTACTTC,-,TRBJ2-7,TRBV20-1,-
CASMGRGPLAQHF,TGTGCCAGTATGGGACGGGGTCCCCTAGCCCAGCATTTT,-,TRBJ1-5,TRBV19,-
CAISQDNSEAFF,TGTGCCATCAGTCAAGACAACTCTGAAGCTTTCTTT,-,TRBJ1-1,TRBV10-3,-
CSVGPVVDGYTF,TGCAGCGTTGGCCCGGTCGTAGATGGCTACACCTTC,-,TRBJ1-2,TRBV29-1,-
CASSVAGETPYF,TGTGCCAGCAGCGTAGCGGGAGAGACCCCGTACTTC,once,TRBJ2-5,TRBV9,-
CAISDGTSRETQYF,TGTGCCATCAGTGATGGGACTAGCAGGGAGACCCAGTACTTC,-,TRBJ2-5,TRBV10-3,TRBD2
CASSQLAGGQDTQYF,TGCGCCAGCAGCCAGCTAGCGGGGGGGCAAGATACGCAGTATTTT,many,TRBJ2-3,TRBV4-1,TRBD2
CASAPGTSGVGTQYF,TGTGCCAGCGCCCCCGGGACTAGCGGGGTGGGTACGCAGTATTTT,many,TRBJ2-3,TRBV6-1,TRBD2
CASSHRQGNSPYEQYF,TGTGCCAGCAGCCACCGACAGGGGAATTCCCCATACGAGCAGTACTTC,-,TRBJ2-7,TRBV7-8,TRBD1
CASSQDSQGKTRGYTF,TGTGCCAGCAGCCAAGATAGCCAGGGCAAGACGCGGGGCTACACCTTC,-,TRBJ1-2,TRBV13,-
CAISESNTRPTF,TGTGCCATCAGTGAGTCGAACACCAGGCCCACCTTC,once,TRBJ1-2,TRBV10-3,-
CASSIEDGTEAFF,TGTGCCAGTAGTATAGAGGACGGGACTGAAGCTTTCTTT,once,TRBJ1-1,TRBV19,-
CASSASGNQPQYF,TGTGCCAGCAGTGCGTCGGGAAATCAGCCCCAGTACTTC,few,TRBJ2-5,TRBV2,-
CASSINGGTGNEKLFF,TGTGCCAGTAGTATCAACGGGGGGACAGGGAACGAAAAACTGTTTTTT,-,TRBJ1-4,TRBV19,TRBD1
CATSRLAGAVGTQYF,TGTGCCACCAGCAGACTAGCGGGAGCGGTTGGTACGCAGTATTTT,-,TRBJ2-3,TRBV15,TRBD2
CATSDYSSGASVLTF,TGTGCCACCAGTGATTATAGCTCTGGGGCCAGCGTCCTGACTTTC,once,TRBJ2-6,TRBV24-1,-
CASSSRRPFYEQYF,TGTGCCAGCAGTAGCAGACGTCCCTTCTACGAGCAGTACTTC,many,TRBJ2-7,TRBV13,-
CASSFRANEQFF,TGTGCCAGCAGCTTCAGGGCGAATGAGCAGTTCTTC,-,TRBJ2-1,TRBV2,-
CASSPPGTGNEKLFF,TGTGCCAGCAGCCCCCCCGGGACCGGTAATGAAAAACTGTTTTTT,many,TRBJ1-4,TRBV7-9,-
CSASDSFSGNTIYF,TGCAGTGCTTCTGACTCCTTCTCTGGAAACACCATATATTTT,once,TRBJ1-3,TRBV20-1,-